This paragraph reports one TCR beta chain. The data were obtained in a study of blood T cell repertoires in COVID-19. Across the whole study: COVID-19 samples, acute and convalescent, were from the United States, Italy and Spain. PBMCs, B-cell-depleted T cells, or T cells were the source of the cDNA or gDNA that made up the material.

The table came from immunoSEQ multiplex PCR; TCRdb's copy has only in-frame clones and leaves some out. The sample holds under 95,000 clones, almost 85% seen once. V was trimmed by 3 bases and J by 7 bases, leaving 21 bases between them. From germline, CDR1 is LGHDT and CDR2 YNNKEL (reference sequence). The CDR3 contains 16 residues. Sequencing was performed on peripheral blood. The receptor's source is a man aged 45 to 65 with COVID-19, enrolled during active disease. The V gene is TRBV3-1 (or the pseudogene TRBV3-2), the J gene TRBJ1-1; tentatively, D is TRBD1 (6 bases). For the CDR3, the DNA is TGTGCCAGCAGCCACCCGAAGGGGGGGGGCGTGGATGAAGCTTTCTTT. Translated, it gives CASSHPKGGGVDEAFF.